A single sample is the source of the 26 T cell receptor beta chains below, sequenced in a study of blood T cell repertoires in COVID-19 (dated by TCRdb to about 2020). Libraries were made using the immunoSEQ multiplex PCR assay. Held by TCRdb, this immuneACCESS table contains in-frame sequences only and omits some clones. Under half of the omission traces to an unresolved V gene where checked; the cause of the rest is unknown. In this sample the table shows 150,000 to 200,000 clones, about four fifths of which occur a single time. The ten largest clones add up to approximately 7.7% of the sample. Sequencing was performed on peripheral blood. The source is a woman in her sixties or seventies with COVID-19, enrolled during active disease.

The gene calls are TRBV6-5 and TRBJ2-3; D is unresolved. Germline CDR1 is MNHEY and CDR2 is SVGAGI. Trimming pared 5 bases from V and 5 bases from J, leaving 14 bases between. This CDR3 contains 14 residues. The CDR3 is CASSPRFAEDTQYF. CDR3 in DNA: TGTGCCAGCAGTCCCCGGTTTGCCGAAGATACGCAGTATTTT.

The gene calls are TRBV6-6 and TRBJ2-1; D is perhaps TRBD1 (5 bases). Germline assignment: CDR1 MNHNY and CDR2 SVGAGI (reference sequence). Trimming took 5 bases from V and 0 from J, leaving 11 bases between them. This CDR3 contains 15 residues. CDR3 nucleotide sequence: TGTGCCAGCAGTGTGGACATGAGCTCCTACAATGAGCAGTTCTTC. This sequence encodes CASSVDMSSYNEQFF.

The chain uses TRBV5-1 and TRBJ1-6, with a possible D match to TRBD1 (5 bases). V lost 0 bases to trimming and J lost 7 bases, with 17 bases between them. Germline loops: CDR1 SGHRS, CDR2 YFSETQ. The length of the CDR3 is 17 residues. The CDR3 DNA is TGCGCCAGCAGCTTGGCTCAGGCGGGACGGGTAAATTCACCCCTCCACTTT. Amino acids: CASSLAQAGRVNSPLHF.

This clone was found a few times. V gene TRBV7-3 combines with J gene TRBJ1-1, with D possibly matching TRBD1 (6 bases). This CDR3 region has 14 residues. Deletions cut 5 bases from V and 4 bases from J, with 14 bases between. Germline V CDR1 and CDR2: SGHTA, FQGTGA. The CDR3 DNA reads TGTGCCAGCAGCCTCGGGGGGCTGAGCACTGAAGCTTTCTTT. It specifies CASSLGGLSTEAFF.

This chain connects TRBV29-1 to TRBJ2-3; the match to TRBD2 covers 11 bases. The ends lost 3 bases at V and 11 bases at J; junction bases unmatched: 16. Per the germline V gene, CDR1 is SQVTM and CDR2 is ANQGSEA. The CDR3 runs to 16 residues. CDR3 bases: TGCAGCGTTGACGGCAGGGGGACTAGCGGCGCCAAGGGGCAGTATTTT. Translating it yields CSVDGRGTSGAKGQYF.

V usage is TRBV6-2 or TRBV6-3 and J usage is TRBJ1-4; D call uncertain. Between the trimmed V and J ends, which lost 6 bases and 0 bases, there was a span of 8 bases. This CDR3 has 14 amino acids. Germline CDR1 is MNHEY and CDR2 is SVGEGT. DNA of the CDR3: TGTGCCAGCAGCAAAGCCACAACTAATGAAAAACTGTTTTTT. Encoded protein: CASSKATTNEKLFF.

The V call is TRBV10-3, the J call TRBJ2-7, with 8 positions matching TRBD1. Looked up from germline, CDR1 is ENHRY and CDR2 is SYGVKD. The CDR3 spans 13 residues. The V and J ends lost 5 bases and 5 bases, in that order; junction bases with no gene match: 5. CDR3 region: CAISSTGDHEQYF. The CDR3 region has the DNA TGTGCCATCAGTTCGACAGGGGACCACGAGCAGTACTTC.

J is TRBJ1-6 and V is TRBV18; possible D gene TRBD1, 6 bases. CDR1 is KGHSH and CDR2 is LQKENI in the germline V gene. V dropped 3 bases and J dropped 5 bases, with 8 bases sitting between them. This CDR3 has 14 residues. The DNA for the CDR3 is TGTGCCAGCTCACCTAACAGGGATAATTCACCCCTCCACTTT. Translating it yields CASSPNRDNSPLHF.

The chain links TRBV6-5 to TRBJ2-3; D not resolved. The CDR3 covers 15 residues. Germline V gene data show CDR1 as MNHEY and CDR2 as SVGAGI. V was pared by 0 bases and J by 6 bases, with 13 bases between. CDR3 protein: CASSYSNPYLDTQYF. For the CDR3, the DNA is TGTGCCAGCAGTTACTCGAACCCCTATTTGGATACGCAGTATTTT.

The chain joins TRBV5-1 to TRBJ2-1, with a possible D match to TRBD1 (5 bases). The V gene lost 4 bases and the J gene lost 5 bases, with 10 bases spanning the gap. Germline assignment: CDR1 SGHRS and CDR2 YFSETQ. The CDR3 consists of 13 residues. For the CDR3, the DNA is TGCGCCAGCAGCCGGACACTCAACAATGAGCAGTTCTTC. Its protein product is CASSRTLNNEQFF.

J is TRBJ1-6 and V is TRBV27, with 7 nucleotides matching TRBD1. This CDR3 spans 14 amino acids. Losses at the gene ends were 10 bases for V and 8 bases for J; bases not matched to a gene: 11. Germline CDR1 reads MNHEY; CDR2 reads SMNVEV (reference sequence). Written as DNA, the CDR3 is TGTGCCACCTCCCCGGACAGGAATCATTCACCCCTCCACTTT. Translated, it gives CATSPDRNHSPLHF.

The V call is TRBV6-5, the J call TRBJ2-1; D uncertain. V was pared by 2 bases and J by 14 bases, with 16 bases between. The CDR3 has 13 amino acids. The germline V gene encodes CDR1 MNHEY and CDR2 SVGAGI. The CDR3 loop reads CASSYPGHAGEFF. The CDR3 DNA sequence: TGTGCCAGCAGTTACCCCGGCCACGCCGGAGAGTTCTTC.

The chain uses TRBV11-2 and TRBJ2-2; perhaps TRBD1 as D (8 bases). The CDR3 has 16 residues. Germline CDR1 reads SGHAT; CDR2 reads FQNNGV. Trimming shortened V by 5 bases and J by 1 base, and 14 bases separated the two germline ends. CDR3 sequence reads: CASSPGGTGNTGELFF. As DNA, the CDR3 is TGTGCCAGCAGCCCCGGGGGGACAGGGAACACCGGGGAGCTGTTTTTT. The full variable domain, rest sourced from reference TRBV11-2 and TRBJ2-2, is EAGVAQSPRYKIIEKRQSVAFWCNPISGHATLYWYQQILGQGPKLLIQFQNNGVVDDSQLPKDRFSAERLKGVDSTLKIQPAKLEDSAVYLCASSPGGTGNTGELFFGEGSRLTVL.

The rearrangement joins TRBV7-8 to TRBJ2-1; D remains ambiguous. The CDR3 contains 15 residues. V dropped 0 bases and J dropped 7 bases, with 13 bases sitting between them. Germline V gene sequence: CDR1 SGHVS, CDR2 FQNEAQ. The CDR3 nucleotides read TGTGCCAGCAGCTTAGCCCCGGGTCTAAGGAATGAGCAGTTCTTC. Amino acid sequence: CASSLAPGLRNEQFF.

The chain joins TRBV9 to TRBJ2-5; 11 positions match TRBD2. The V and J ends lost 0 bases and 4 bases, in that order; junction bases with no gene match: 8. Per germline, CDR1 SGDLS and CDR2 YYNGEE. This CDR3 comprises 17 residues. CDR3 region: CASSVGVAGGPGETQYF. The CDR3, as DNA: TGTGCCAGCAGCGTAGGGGTAGCGGGGGGGCCGGGAGAGACCCAGTACTTC.

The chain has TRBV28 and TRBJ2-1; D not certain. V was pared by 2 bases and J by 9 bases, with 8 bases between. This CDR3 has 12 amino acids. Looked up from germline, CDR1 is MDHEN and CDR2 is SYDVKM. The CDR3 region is CASSLKPGEQFF. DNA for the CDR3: TGTGCCAGCAGTTTAAAGCCAGGTGAGCAGTTCTTC.

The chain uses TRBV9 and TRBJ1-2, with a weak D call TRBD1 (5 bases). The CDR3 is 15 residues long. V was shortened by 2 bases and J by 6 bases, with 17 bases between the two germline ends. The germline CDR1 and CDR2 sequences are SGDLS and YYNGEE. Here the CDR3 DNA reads TGTGCCAGCAGCGTCGGGGGAGGGGAAGGGGATGGCTACACCTTC. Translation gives CASSVGGGEGDGYTF.

CDR3 loop: CAWTTGGDGETQYF. CDR3 bases: TGTGCCTGGACCACGGGAGGAGATGGGGAGACCCAGTACTTC. The gene calls are TRBV30 and TRBJ2-5; 7 positions match TRBD2. The germline V gene encodes CDR1 GTSNPN and CDR2 SVGIG (reference sequence). The J segment lost 5 bases and the V segment lost 4 bases, leaving 10 bases of the junction unmatched. The CDR3 is made up of 14 amino acids.

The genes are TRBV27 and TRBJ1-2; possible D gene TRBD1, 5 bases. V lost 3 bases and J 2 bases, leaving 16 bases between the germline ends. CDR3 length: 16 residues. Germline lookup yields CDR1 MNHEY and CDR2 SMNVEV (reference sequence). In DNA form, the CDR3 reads TGTGCCAGCAGTTTGGGGCGTACGGGGGGGAACTATGGCTACACCTTC. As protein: CASSLGRTGGNYGYTF.

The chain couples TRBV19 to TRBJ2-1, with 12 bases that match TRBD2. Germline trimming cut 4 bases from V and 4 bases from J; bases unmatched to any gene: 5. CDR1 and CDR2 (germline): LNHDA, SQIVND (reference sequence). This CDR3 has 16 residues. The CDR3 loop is CASSKASGGVYNEQFF. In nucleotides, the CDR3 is TGTGCCAGTAGTAAGGCTAGCGGGGGGGTTTACAATGAGCAGTTCTTC.

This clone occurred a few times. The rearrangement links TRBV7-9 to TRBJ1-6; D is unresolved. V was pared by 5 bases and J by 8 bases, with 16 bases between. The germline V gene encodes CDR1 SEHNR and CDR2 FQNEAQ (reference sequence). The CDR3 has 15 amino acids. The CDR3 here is CASSPLGREDSPLHF. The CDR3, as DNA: TGTGCCAGCAGCCCCCTAGGAAGAGAGGATTCACCCCTCCACTTT.

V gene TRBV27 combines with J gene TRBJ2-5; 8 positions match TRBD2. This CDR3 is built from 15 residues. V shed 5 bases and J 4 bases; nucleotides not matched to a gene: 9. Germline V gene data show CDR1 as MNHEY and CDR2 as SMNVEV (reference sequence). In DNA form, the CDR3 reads TGTGCCAGCAGTCTGACACACCGGGGGGGAGAGACCCAGTACTTC. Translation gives CASSLTHRGGETQYF.

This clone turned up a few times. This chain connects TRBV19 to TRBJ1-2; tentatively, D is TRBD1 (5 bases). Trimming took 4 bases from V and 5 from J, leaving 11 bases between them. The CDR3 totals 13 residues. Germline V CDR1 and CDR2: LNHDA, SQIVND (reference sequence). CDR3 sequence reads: CASSRGVEYGYTF. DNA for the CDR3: TGTGCCAGTAGTAGGGGGGTTGAATATGGCTACACCTTC.

The CDR3 protein is CASSESHGGQPQHF. The CDR3 DNA reads as TGTGCCAGCAGTGAAAGCCACGGAGGTCAGCCCCAGCATTTT. The chain couples TRBV6-1 to TRBJ1-5; no firm D call. Trimming took 2 bases from V and 6 from J, leaving 11 bases between them. The length of the CDR3 is 14 residues. Germline lookup yields CDR1 MNHNS and CDR2 SASEGT.

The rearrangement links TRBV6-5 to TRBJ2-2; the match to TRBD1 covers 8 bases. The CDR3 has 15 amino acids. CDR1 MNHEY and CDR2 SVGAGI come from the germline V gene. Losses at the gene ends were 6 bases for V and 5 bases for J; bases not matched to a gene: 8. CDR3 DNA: TGTGCCAGCAGGGCCCAGGGGGCGAGGACCGGGGAGCTGTTTTTT. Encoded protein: CASRAQGARTGELFF.

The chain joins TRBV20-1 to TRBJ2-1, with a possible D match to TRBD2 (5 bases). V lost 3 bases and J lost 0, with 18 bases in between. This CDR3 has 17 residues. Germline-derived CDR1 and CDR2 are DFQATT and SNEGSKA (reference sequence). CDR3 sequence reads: CSASNRRADLSYNEQFF. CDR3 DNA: TGCAGTGCTAGTAACCGGCGGGCGGACCTCTCCTACAATGAGCAGTTCTTC.